Below, one T cell receptor beta chain is given with its context. Only a few counts were recorded for this clonotype. Its cognate antigen has yet to be identified. Within one base of it there is no much larger clone, and no base qualities were kept. PBMCs were isolated by Ficoll-Paque density gradient centrifugation. The data were produced on an Illumina NovaSeq 6000. TCRalpha and TCRbeta cDNA libraries were built by 5'RACE with constant-segment primers, adding sample barcodes and unique molecular identifiers. RNA was extracted from every sample with Trizol reagent. The libraries were amplified in two PCR steps, and the second step added a second sample barcode and Illumina TruSeq adapters. Sequencing of the libraries was done on an Illumina NovaSeq, producing 2 x 150 bp paired-end reads. In the authors' own workflow: With migec v1.2.7, reads were demultiplexed and then collapsed into UMI-guided consensus sequences. With mixcr v2.1.11, UMI consensuses were aligned to TRA and TRB V and J templates and assembled into clonotypes. A clonotype was counted as expanded or contracted only if both edgeR and NoisET called the change significant, with noise models trained on biological replicates. For edgeR calls, the cutoffs were a false discovery rate-adjusted p below 0.01 and a log2 fold-change threshold of 1. PCA with hierarchical clustering of max-normalized trajectories of the 1000 most abundant clonotypes was used as exploratory dynamics analysis. The CD4 or CD8 phenotype of responding clones was assigned using the separately sequenced CD4+ and CD8+ repertoires. The public reads were run again by TCRdb, first through fastp at Q25 and then through MiXCR, and only productive beta chains were kept. A single entry per CDR3 protein holds the most common genes and DNA from its merged rows. TCRdb's processing, not the authors', yielded these V and J calls. Recorded for this sample are 250,000 to 300,000 distinct CDR3 sequences; 15% to 20% of them occurred a single time. The ten largest account for about 23% of the sample.

The data belong to a study of T-cell memory formation after mild COVID-19 (dated by TCRdb to the early 2020s). In terms of the full investigation: TCR sequence clusters from the two donors were found to be largely donor specific. The cohort comprised two young, previously healthy adult volunteers, one female and one male. In two donors, T-cell clones that expanded and contracted after mild COVID-19 were tracked by sequencing TCRalpha and TCRbeta repertoires over time.

Summary of the overall study and its limitations: Only two mild cases were covered by the study, and larger cohorts that include severe cases with pre-infection samples were considered necessary. Contracting CD4+ clones were located mainly in the CM and EM memory subsets, whereas CD8+ clones were found to be enriched in EMRA. Some responding clones were found in pre-infection memory, which suggests that pre-existing cross-reactive memory T cells took part in the SARS-CoV-2 response. SARS-CoV-2 specificity of the second-wave clones peaking on day 37 was not confirmed. Balanced CD4/CD8 phenotypes were observed for clones contracting from day 15 to 85, whereas a bias towards CD4+ was observed for a second wave of clones expanding from day 15 to 37.

V is shortened by 0 bases, J by 4 bases, and the region joining them spans 12 bases. CDR1 LNHNV and CDR2 YYDKDF are derived from the germline V gene (reference sequence). Taken from cysteine to phenylalanine, the CDR3 has 15 residues. Left in the record is the CDR3 DNA by itself, 45 bases read in frame from the first base. The source material was PBMCs or a T cell subset sorted from them (not recorded which). This receptor was taken from a man aged 18 to 35 who had mild COVID-19 (a few samples of this study predate the infection). The sample titles of this study are shuffled in the database, so cell type and time point are left out; the donor was told from shared clones. The rearranged segments are TRBV15 and TRBJ2-5; possibly the D gene is TRBD1, per 6 matching bases. The nucleotide sequence is given as TGTGCCACCAGCAGAGATCAGGGGAAGGGAGAGACCCAGTACTTC. Its translation is CATSRDQGKGETQYF.